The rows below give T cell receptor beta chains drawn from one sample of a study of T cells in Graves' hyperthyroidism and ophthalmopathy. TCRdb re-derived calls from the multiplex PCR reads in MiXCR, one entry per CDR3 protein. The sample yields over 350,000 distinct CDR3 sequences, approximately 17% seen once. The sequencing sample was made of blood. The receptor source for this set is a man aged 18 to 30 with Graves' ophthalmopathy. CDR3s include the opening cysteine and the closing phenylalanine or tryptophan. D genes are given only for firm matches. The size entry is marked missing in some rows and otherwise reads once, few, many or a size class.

cdr3_nt: TGTGCCAGCAGCCCGACCGGCGGGAACACCGGGGAGCTGTTTTTT
cdr3_aa: CASSPTGGNTGELFF
d_call: -
cdr3_length: 15
v_call: TRBV7-6
j_call: TRBJ2-2
clone_size: many

cdr3_nt: TGTGCCAGCAGTTTATTTTGGGGAGGGAACACTGAAGCTTTCTTT
cdr3_aa: CASSLFWGGNTEAFF
d_call: -
cdr3_length: 15
v_call: TRBV27
j_call: TRBJ1-1
clone_size: many

cdr3_nt: TGTGCCAGCAGCTTGGAACAGGGGTGGAACATTCAGTACTTC
cdr3_aa: CASSLEQGWNIQYF
d_call: TRBD1
cdr3_length: 14
v_call: TRBV5-8
j_call: TRBJ2-4
clone_size: -

cdr3_nt: TGTGCCAGCAGTTCCCGGGGGGTGGGGGCCGGGGAGCTGTTTTTT
cdr3_aa: CASSSRGVGAGELFF
d_call: TRBD2
cdr3_length: 15
v_call: TRBV12-3/TRBV12-4
j_call: TRBJ2-2
clone_size: few

cdr3_nt: TGTGCCAGCAGCTCCAGTTGGGCAGGGTTTACCGGGGAGCTGTTTTTT
cdr3_aa: CASSSSWAGFTGELFF
d_call: -
cdr3_length: 16
v_call: TRBV5-8
j_call: TRBJ2-2
clone_size: -

cdr3_nt: TGTGCCAGCAGCCCTCGGGCTAGCGGGGCTAGCACAGATACGCAGTATTTT
cdr3_aa: CASSPRASGASTDTQYF
d_call: TRBD2
cdr3_length: 17
v_call: TRBV9
j_call: TRBJ2-3
clone_size: few

cdr3_nt: TGTGCCAGTAGTAACGGGGGTTACAATCAGCCCCAGCATTTT
cdr3_aa: CASSNGGYNQPQHF
d_call: -
cdr3_length: 14
v_call: TRBV19
j_call: TRBJ1-5
clone_size: few

cdr3_nt: TGCAGCGTTGAAAGAGGACAGGGGTCAGATACGCAGTATTTT
cdr3_aa: CSVERGQGSDTQYF
d_call: TRBD1
cdr3_length: 14
v_call: TRBV29-1
j_call: TRBJ2-3
clone_size: -

cdr3_nt: TGTGCCAGCAGCTTAATACTCTCTGGGGCCAACGTCCTGACTTTC
cdr3_aa: CASSLILSGANVLTF
d_call: -
cdr3_length: 15
v_call: TRBV7-9
j_call: TRBJ2-6
clone_size: -

cdr3_nt: TGTGCCAGCAGCTTTGTGGGTAGCGAGACCCAGTACTTC
cdr3_aa: CASSFVGSETQYF
d_call: -
cdr3_length: 13
v_call: TRBV7-2
j_call: TRBJ2-5
clone_size: once

cdr3_nt: TGTGCCAGCAGCCCTGGGGTGGTAGGGGTCAACTACGAGCAGTACTTC
cdr3_aa: CASSPGVVGVNYEQYF
d_call: -
cdr3_length: 16
v_call: TRBV7-8
j_call: TRBJ2-7
clone_size: many

cdr3_nt: TGTGCCAGCAGCTTGAAGTCACAGATAGAGACCCAGTACTTC
cdr3_aa: CASSLKSQIETQYF
d_call: -
cdr3_length: 14
v_call: TRBV5-4
j_call: TRBJ2-5
clone_size: -

cdr3_nt: TGTGCCAGCAGGCTACAGGGGGCGCCGGGCTACACCTTC
cdr3_aa: CASRLQGAPGYTF
d_call: TRBD1
cdr3_length: 13
v_call: TRBV12-3/TRBV12-4
j_call: TRBJ1-2
clone_size: many

cdr3_nt: TGTGCCAGCAGCCAAGAGTGGCTAGCGGGGGGCTCCTACAATGAGCAGTTCTTC
cdr3_aa: CASSQEWLAGGSYNEQFF
d_call: TRBD2
cdr3_length: 18
v_call: TRBV3-1
j_call: TRBJ2-1
clone_size: -

cdr3_nt: TGTGCCATCAACGGACAGGGGGCAAGCTCCTACAATGAGCAGTTCTTC
cdr3_aa: CAINGQGASSYNEQFF
d_call: TRBD1
cdr3_length: 16
v_call: TRBV10-3
j_call: TRBJ2-1
clone_size: few